The rows below give T cell receptor beta chains drawn from one sample of a study of cytomegalovirus exposure and HLA in healthy donors. Method: immunoSEQ multiplex PCR; TCRdb's copy keeps in-frame clones and lacks some. Of about 190,000 clones listed, 79% are singletons. The source material was PBMCs. All receptors derive from a woman aged 45-60 years in good health and CMV-seronegative. The CDR3 runs from the conserved cysteine through the conserved F or W. The D gene is left open where the match is weak. A row's size may be missing; if present it is once, few, many or a size class.

cdr3_aa cdr3_nt j_call v_call clone_size d_call cdr3_length
CSTYRGGEQFF TGCAGCACCTACAGGGGCGGTGAGCAGTTCTTC TRBJ2-1 TRBV29-1 - TRBD1 11
CASNTGGARANEKLFF TGTGCCAGCAATACAGGGGGCGCACGGGCTAATGAAAAACTGTTTTTT TRBJ1-4 TRBV28 - TRBD1 16
CASSPLSQGGGELFF TGTGCCAGCAGCCCCCTGTCTCAGGGAGGCGGGGAGCTGTTTTTT TRBJ2-2 TRBV11-2 - - 15
CASSGGTQETQYF TGTGCCAGCAGCGGCGGGACCCAAGAGACCCAGTACTTC TRBJ2-5 TRBV11-3 - - 13
CASSLDSSYEQYF TGTGCCAGCAGCCTGGACAGCTCCTACGAGCAGTACTTC TRBJ2-7 TRBV7-2 few - 13
CASSSTGTGELFF TGTGCCAGCAGCTCAACAGGGACCGGGGAGCTGTTTTTT TRBJ2-2 TRBV7-2 few - 13
CASSPRQVGGNQPQHF TGTGCCAGCAGTCCCCGACAGGTCGGCGGCAATCAGCCCCAGCATTTT TRBJ1-5 TRBV27 - - 16
CASSLQETMLDEQFF TGTGCCAGCAGCTTACAGGAGACGATGTTGGATGAGCAGTTCTTC TRBJ2-1 TRBV6-5 - - 15
CASSPQGMLGAAQHF TGTGCCAGCTCACCGCAAGGGATGTTGGGAGCAGCCCAGCATTTT TRBJ1-5 TRBV18 - - 15
CASSLAIGQQSYEQYF TGCGCCAGCAGCTTGGCCATAGGACAGCAGAGCTACGAGCAGTACTTC TRBJ2-7 TRBV5-1 - - 16
CASSLSLAGLADTQYF TGTGCCAGCAGCTTAAGCCTAGCGGGCCTCGCAGATACGCAGTATTTT TRBJ2-3 TRBV13 - TRBD2 16
CASNELGTSIYNEQFF TGTGCCAGCAACGAACTAGGAACCTCAATATACAATGAGCAGTTCTTC TRBJ2-1 TRBV6-6 - - 16
CAIKQGGYNEQFF TGTGCCATCAAACAAGGGGGCTACAATGAGCAGTTCTTC TRBJ2-1 TRBV10-3 - - 13
CSGGGNQPQHF TGCAGTGGGGGGGGCAATCAGCCCCAGCATTTT TRBJ1-5 TRBV20-1 - - 11
CAISRTSGTYEQYF TGTGCCATCAGTAGGACTAGCGGGACGTACGAGCAGTACTTC TRBJ2-7 TRBV10-3 - TRBD2 14
CASSPGRGTAPDTF TGTGCCAGCAGCCCCGGACGGGGGACAGCCCCTGATACCTTC TRBJ1-2 TRBV7-8 - TRBD1 14
CASSPISGRGGLEQFF TGTGCCAGCAGTCCCATTAGCGGGAGGGGGGGCCTTGAGCAGTTCTTC TRBJ2-1 TRBV27 - TRBD2 16
CASSRLPGTMVYEQYF TGTGCCAGCAGCCGGCTCCCCGGGACAATGGTCTACGAGCAGTACTTC TRBJ2-7 TRBV9 few - 16
CASSFRTGEKLFF TGTGCCAGTAGTTTCCGGACAGGTGAAAAACTGTTTTTT TRBJ1-4 TRBV19 - TRBD1 13
CAWSPTNTGELFF TGTGCCTGGAGTCCAACGAACACCGGGGAGCTGTTTTTT TRBJ2-2 TRBV30 - - 13
CASMGTLAGLSGANVLTF TGCGCCAGCATGGGCACCCTAGCGGGACTCTCTGGGGCCAACGTCCTGACTTTC TRBJ2-6 TRBV4-1 - TRBD2 18
CASSYVGMAGGYTF TGTGCCAGCAGTTACGTGGGGATGGCGGGGGGCTACACCTTC TRBJ1-2 TRBV6-6 - - 14
CASKPPGANVLTF TGTGCCAGCAAGCCGCCTGGGGCCAACGTCCTGACTTTC TRBJ2-6 TRBV28 few - 13
CAISQLAGATGELFF TGTGCCATCAGTCAACTAGCGGGAGCTACCGGGGAGCTGTTTTTT TRBJ2-2 TRBV10-3 - TRBD2 15
CASRSGQGSLGTDTQYF TGTGCCAGTAGATCGGGACAGGGGAGTCTTGGCACAGATACGCAGTATTTT TRBJ2-3 TRBV19 - TRBD1 17
CASSATGYDSPLHF TGTGCCAGCAGTGCAACAGGGTACGATTCACCCCTCCACTTT TRBJ1-6 TRBV2 - - 14
CSGGLADSTDTQYF TGCAGCGGCGGACTAGCGGACAGCACAGATACGCAGTATTTT TRBJ2-3 TRBV29-1 - TRBD2 14
CASSQGPRVRQPQHF TGCGCCAGCAGCCAAGGCCCCAGGGTTCGGCAGCCCCAGCATTTT TRBJ1-5 TRBV4-3 - - 15
CASIKEIGLAGYEQYF TGTGCCAGCATCAAAGAGATTGGACTAGCGGGGTACGAGCAGTACTTC TRBJ2-7 TRBV21-1 - - 16
CSVEPGVSTEAFF TGCAGCGTTGAGCCAGGGGTGTCCACTGAAGCTTTCTTT TRBJ1-1 TRBV29-1 - - 13
CASSQERFSYNEQFF TGTGCCAGCAGCCAAGAACGGTTCTCCTACAATGAGCAGTTCTTC TRBJ2-1 TRBV4-2 - - 15
CASSYTRAYNEQFF TGTGCCAGCAGTTATACTAGAGCCTACAATGAGCAGTTCTTC TRBJ2-1 TRBV2 - - 14
CASSLANTGYEQYF TGTGCCAGCAGCTTAGCCAACACAGGGTACGAGCAGTACTTC TRBJ2-7 TRBV11-3 - - 14
CASSFDRSSGNTIYF TGTGCCAGTAGTTTTGACAGGAGCTCTGGAAACACCATATATTTT TRBJ1-3 TRBV19 - - 15
CASRSGQQGGYTF TGTGCCAGCAGATCCGGACAGCAGGGTGGCTACACCTTC TRBJ1-2 TRBV6-5 - - 13
CASSYRQTGSWETQYF TGTGCCAGCAGCTACCGACAGACAGGTTCGTGGGAGACCCAGTACTTC TRBJ2-5 TRBV7-2 - - 16
CASSPTYGQGTEAFF TGTGCCAGCAGCCCCACATATGGACAGGGAACTGAAGCTTTCTTT TRBJ1-1 TRBV5-4 few TRBD1 15
CSVTAGSSYNEQFF TGCAGCGTGACGGCCGGGTCGTCCTACAATGAGCAGTTCTTC TRBJ2-1 TRBV29-1 - - 14
CASSPPLTREGAQYF TGTGCCAGCTCACCACCGTTAACTAGGGAGGGGGCCCAGTACTTC TRBJ2-5 TRBV18 - - 15
CASSLTVNTGELFF TGTGCCAGCAGCCTGACAGTGAACACCGGGGAGCTGTTTTTT TRBJ2-2 TRBV7-2 - - 14
CASSMRGVGEKLFF TGTGCCAGCAGCATGCGGGGGGTAGGAGAAAAACTGTTTTTT TRBJ1-4 TRBV5-4 - - 14
CAWASGRSGEQFF TGTGCCTGGGCCAGCGGGAGGAGCGGTGAGCAGTTCTTC TRBJ2-1 TRBV30 - TRBD2 13
CATSRGQQGINEKLFF TGTGCCACCAGCAGAGGCCAACAGGGGATAAATGAAAAACTGTTTTTT TRBJ1-4 TRBV15 once TRBD1 16
CASSSRGQRAKNIQYF TGTGCCAGCAGTTCCAGGGGGCAGAGGGCCAAAAACATTCAGTACTTC TRBJ2-4 TRBV2 once TRBD1 16
CASSLSGILPYNEQFF TGTGCCAGCAGTTTATCCGGGATCCTCCCCTACAATGAGCAGTTCTTC TRBJ2-1 TRBV27 - - 16
CASSLRAGTGELFF TGCGCCAGCAGCTTGAGGGCAGGGACCGGGGAGCTGTTTTTT TRBJ2-2 TRBV5-1 - - 14
CASSSTGEGQQYF TGTGCCAGCAGCTCGACAGGGGAGGGTCAGCAGTACTTC TRBJ2-7 TRBV11-2 - - 13
CASSRQILYGYTF TGTGCCAGCAGTCGACAGATTCTCTATGGCTACACCTTC TRBJ1-2 TRBV28 - - 13
CASILDSSISYNSPLHF TGTGCCAGCATCCTGGACAGTTCGATCTCCTATAATTCACCCCTCCACTTT TRBJ1-6 TRBV2 few - 17
CASSYSKGRADTQYF TGTGCCAGCAGTTACTCGAAGGGGCGCGCAGATACGCAGTATTTT TRBJ2-3 TRBV6-5 - - 15
CASSYSRGGTHGYTF TGTGCCAGCAGTTACTCGCGCGGGGGGACCCATGGCTACACCTTC TRBJ1-2 TRBV6-5 - - 15
CASSVGDGQGVNQPQHF TGTGCCAGCAGCGTAGGAGACGGACAGGGGGTGAATCAGCCCCAGCATTTT TRBJ1-5 TRBV9 few TRBD1 17
CASSYGQYGEQYF TGTGCCAGCAGTTACGGACAGTACGGGGAGCAGTACTTC TRBJ2-7 TRBV6-5 - - 13
CASVAGGSTDTQYF TGTGCCAGCGTCGCGGGGGGAAGCACAGATACGCAGTATTTT TRBJ2-3 TRBV7-9 - TRBD2 14
CASSVDLMTDTQYF TGTGCCAGCAGCGTAGACCTAATGACAGATACGCAGTATTTT TRBJ2-3 TRBV9 - - 14
CASSQAGGPDTQCF TGCGCCAGCAGCCAAGCGGGGGGACCAGATACGCAGTGTTTT TRBJ2-3 TRBV4-1 - TRBD2 14
CASRQDRGPDTQYF TGTGCCAGCAGGCAAGACAGGGGGCCAGATACGCAGTATTTT TRBJ2-3 TRBV7-2 - TRBD1 14